Presented here are 26 T cell receptor beta chains from one specimen sequenced in a study of tumor-infiltrating lymphocytes in primary liver carcinoma. TCR beta cDNA was made from 400 to 500 ng total RNA with a constant-region primer. The TCR beta library was amplified through three nested multiplex PCR rounds in a modified ARM-PCR procedure. In the first two PCR rounds, TRBV1-TRBV30 forward primers were paired with a C-beta reverse primer, and each round lasted roughly 9 cycles. From the multiplex PCR reads, TCRdb called clonotypes with MiXCR, one entry per CDR3 protein. The repertoire holds about 43,000 distinct CDR3 sequences, with around 70% as singletons. Unsorted bulk tissue of about 19-31 mg yielded co-extracted RNA and DNA. The sequenced sample was liver tumor tissue from sampling region 2. As for subset: tumor region T2, inferior pole. These receptors all come from a man aged 35 to 55 with primary liver carcinoma and hepatitis B virus infection.

This clonotype was recorded many times. V is TRBV19 and J is TRBJ1-1; unclear D gene. Germline CDR1 is LNHDA and CDR2 is SQIVND (reference sequence). Trimming removed 3 bases at V and 10 bases at J, with 15 bases between. CDR3 length: 13 residues. In nucleotides, the CDR3 is TGTGCCAGTAGTATGGACTCCCGGAGGTCAGCTTTCTTT. Translation gives CASSMDSRRSAFF.

About this clonotype itself: Germline and junction disagree at one end, which may indicate a read error. V and J are TRBV6-1 and TRBJ1-1; D not certain. The CDR3 extends over 13 amino acids. Germline CDR1 and CDR2: MNHNS and SASEGT. The CDR3 protein is CASSEVLGPEVFF. CDR3 coding DNA: TGTGCCAGCAGTGAAGTGCTAGGGCCTGAAGTTTTCTTT.

A note on this clonotype: The CDR3 end shows no conserved phenylalanine or tryptophan, and so a read error is likely. The chain is built from TRBV11-2 and TRBJ2-6; possible D gene TRBD1, 7 bases. The CDR3 loop spans 21 amino acids. CDR1 and CDR2 (germline): SGHAT, FQNNGV. CDR3 region: CANSMGGDRDISLSGTNVLTS. The CDR3 coding sequence is TGTGCCAACAGCATGGGGGGAGACAGGGACATTTCCCTCTCTGGGACCAACGTCCTGACTTCC.

This clonotype was recorded once. Mismatch with germline at one junction end may stem from a read error. The rearrangement uses TRBV5-1 and TRBJ1-1, with D possibly matching TRBD1 (5 bases). Germline V gene lookup returns CDR1 SGHRS and CDR2 YFSETQ. The length of the CDR3 is 13 residues. CDR3 loop: CVSGLRGDTEAFF. CDR3 sequence (DNA): TGCGTCAGCGGCTTAAGGGGAGACACTGAAGCTTTCTTT.

V and J are TRBV5-1 and TRBJ2-1; tentative D call: TRBD2 (6 bases). Looked up from germline, CDR1 is SGHRS and CDR2 is YFSETQ. The CDR3 is made up of 15 amino acids. V lost 5 bases, J lost 0 bases, and 12 bases lay in between. The CDR3 DNA sequence: TGCGCCAGCAGAGTGGGGGGAGACTCCTACAATGAGCAGTTCTTC. It yields the protein CASRVGGDSYNEQFF.

Concerning this clonotype itself: The conserved phenylalanine or tryptophan normally closing the CDR3 is absent here, so this likely arose from a read error. V gene TRBV5-1 combines with J gene TRBJ2-5; 8 nucleotides align to TRBD1. Germline V gene sequence: CDR1 SGHRS, CDR2 YFSETQ. The V and J ends lost 0 bases and 4 bases, in that order; junction bases with no gene match: 11. This CDR3 is built from 17 residues. CDR3 sequence: CASSLGRGRGHRETQYS. CDR3 sequence (DNA): TGCGCCAGCAGCTTGGGACGGGGCAGGGGGCATAGAGAGACCCAGTACTCC.

This clonotype has a handful of counts. In DNA, the CDR3 is TGCAGCGTCTCCGGACTAGCGGGAAACGGCGTGCAGTTCTTC. Translated, it gives CSVSGLAGNGVQFF. The chain joins TRBV29-1 to TRBJ2-1; the match to TRBD2 covers 12 bases. Germline V gives CDR1 SQVTM, CDR2 ANQGSEA. This CDR3 has 14 residues. V lost 6 bases, J lost 12 bases, and 12 bases stayed unmatched.

The rearrangement uses TRBV11-2 and TRBJ2-5, with a weak D call TRBD2 (5 bases). Germline assignment: CDR1 SGHAT and CDR2 FQNNGV. V lost 6 bases, J lost 5 bases, and 19 bases lay in between. This CDR3 comprises 15 residues. For the CDR3, the DNA is TGTGCCAGCAGTTGTTGGACTGGTCCCGAGGAGACCCAGTACTTC. Amino acids: CASSCWTGPEETQYF.

To note about this clonotype: A read error may account for a junction end that differs from germline. CDR3 in amino acids: CASSDRFFQLQHF. In DNA form, the CDR3 reads TGTGCCAGCAGTGACCGCTTCTTCCAGCTCCAGCATTTT. The rearrangement uses TRBV6-2 or TRBV6-3 and TRBJ1-5; D not certain. CDR1 and CDR2 from the germline V gene are MNHEY and SVGEGT. The CDR3 has 13 residues.

To note about this clonotype: Because the CDR3 is missing its conserved closing phenylalanine or tryptophan, this is likely a read error. The V gene is TRBV14, the J gene TRBJ2-1; 8 bases agree with TRBD2. The CDR3 consists of 16 residues. Germline V lookup: CDR1 SGHDN, CDR2 FVKESK. The V and J ends lost 10 bases and 5 bases, in that order; junction bases with no gene match: 16. DNA for the CDR3: TGTGCCAACAGTACCGTAGCGGGATGGGTAAACAATGAGCAGTTCTCC. This codes for CANSTVAGWVNNEQFS.

The CDR3 is CASSSPGTQGAPEQYF. Here the CDR3 DNA reads TGTGCCAGCAGTTCCCCTGGGACTCAGGGGGCGCCCGAGCAGTACTTC. The chain recombines TRBV28 with TRBJ2-7; 8 bases are a match to TRBD1. CDR3 length equals 16 residues. Trimming at V came to 4 bases and at J to 6 bases, leaving 14 bases not matched to a gene. Germline V gives CDR1 MDHEN, CDR2 SYDVKM.

There are a few counts of this clonotype. A much more abundant neighbour one base away suggests this may be a read error. The rearrangement joins TRBV5-5 to TRBJ2-1; D possibly corresponds to TRBD2 (6 bases). This CDR3 has 13 amino acids. In germline, CDR1 is SGHKS, CDR2 YYEKEE (reference sequence). CDR3 sequence reads: CASSYRAGNEQSF. The DNA for the CDR3 is TGTGCCAGCAGCTACCGAGCGGGCAATGAGCAGTCCTTC.

About this clonotype: Mismatch with germline at one junction end may stem from a read error. The V call is TRBV20-1, the J call TRBJ2-3, with TRBD2 matching over 9 bases. Germline-derived CDR1 and CDR2 are DFQATT and SNEGSKA (reference sequence). The CDR3 contains 13 residues. This CDR3 is CTASVTSGVTRYF. The CDR3 region has the DNA TGCACTGCTAGCGTGACTAGCGGTGTTACGCGGTATTTT.

About this clonotype: The germline gene is not matched at one end of the junction; a read error may be the cause. The chain employs TRBV29-1 and TRBJ1-2; maybe TRBD1 (6 bases). The CDR3 is 14 residues long. Per germline, CDR1 SQVTM and CDR2 ANQGSEA. Here the CDR3 reads CGVKFGQSIYVYTF. The DNA of the CDR3 is TGCGGCGTCAAGTTCGGACAGTCGATCTATGTCTACACCTTC. Full variable domain (rest looked up from reference TRBV29-1 and TRBJ1-2): SAVISQKPSRDICQRGTSLTIQCQVDSQVTMMFWYRQQPGQSLTLIATANQGSEATYESGFVIDKFPISRPNLTFSTLTVSNMSPEDSSIYLCGVKFGQSIYVYTFGSGTRLTVV.

Note on this clonotype: This may be a read error, as it is one base from a much larger clone. The rearrangement uses TRBV25-1 and TRBJ1-4; 8 positions match TRBD1. The CDR3 is made up of 15 amino acids. V trimming: 1 base; J trimming: 7 bases; junction bases outside the gene matches: 5. The germline V gene has CDR1 MGHDK and CDR2 SYGVNS. The CDR3 region is CASSESCRGREKLFF. The CDR3 nucleotides read TGTGCCAGCAGTGAATCATGCAGGGGGCGTGAAAAACTGTTTTTT. Based on the CDR3 plus reference TRBV25-1 and TRBJ1-4, the full variable domain is EADIYQTPRYLVIGTGKKITLECSQTMGHDKMYWYQQDPGMELHLIHYSYGVNSTEKGDLSSESTVSRIRTEHFPLTLESARPSHTSQYLCASSESCRGREKLFFGSGTQLSVL.

To note about this clonotype: The germline gene is not matched at one end of the junction; a read error may be the cause. The V gene is TRBV12-3 or TRBV12-4, the J gene TRBJ2-7; tentative D call: TRBD1 (6 bases). The CDR3 contains 15 residues. The CDR3 DNA is TGTGTCAGCAGCTCCCGGACAGCCCACTCCTACGAGCGGTACTTC. As protein: CVSSSRTAHSYERYF.

On this clonotype: The germline gene is not matched at one end of the junction; a read error may be the cause. The chain couples TRBV7-9 to TRBJ2-7, with a weak D call TRBD2 (5 bases). From germline, CDR1 is SEHNR and CDR2 FQNEAQ (reference sequence). This CDR3 region has 12 residues. For the CDR3, the DNA is TGTGCCAGCATCCTCGCTGACTACGGGCAGTACTTC. Translating it yields CASILADYGQYF.

On this clonotype itself: At one of its ends the junction is not consistent with the germline gene, which may arise from a read error. This sequence joins TRBV7-9 and TRBJ2-5; D may be TRBD2 (5 bases). In germline, CDR1 is SEHNR, CDR2 FQNEAQ (reference sequence). This CDR3 has 12 amino acids. CDR3 sequence: CAISGPQETQYF. CDR3 DNA sequence: TGTGCCATCAGCGGTCCACAAGAGACCCAGTACTTC. The variable domain in full, with the rest retrieved from reference TRBV7-9 and TRBJ2-5, is DTGVSQNPRHKITKRGQNVTFRCDPISEHNRLYWYRQTLGQGPEFLTYFQNEAQLEKSRLLSDRFSAERPKGSFSTLEIQRTEQGDSAMYLCAISGPQETQYFGPGTRLLVL.

This clonotype was detected ten times or more. V and J are TRBV24-1 and TRBJ2-1; maybe TRBD2 (6 bases). The CDR3 length is 17 residues. Looked up from germline, CDR1 is KGHDR and CDR2 is SFDVKD. V lost 4 bases, J lost 0 bases, and 15 bases lay in between. CDR3 protein: CATSEYSTTSSYNEQFF. The CDR3 DNA reads TGTGCCACCAGTGAATATTCTACGACTAGCTCCTACAATGAGCAGTTCTTC.

Points on this clonotype: At one of its ends the junction is not consistent with the germline gene, which may arise from a read error. The V and J genes are TRBV29-1 and TRBJ2-7, with 8 positions matching TRBD1. Germline assignment: CDR1 SQVTM and CDR2 ANQGSEA. The CDR3 is made up of 16 amino acids. CDR3: CSAMASGTGTPYKQYF. DNA of the CDR3: TGCAGCGCCATGGCATCTGGGACAGGCACTCCCTACAAGCAGTACTTC.

With respect to this clonotype: Relative to the germline gene, one junction end is altered; a read error may explain this. The chain combines TRBV6-6 with TRBJ1-6; no reliable D call. Germline lookup yields CDR1 MNHNY and CDR2 SVGAGI (reference sequence). This CDR3 region has 13 residues. CDR3 sequence (DNA): TGTGGCAGCAGTAATACAGAAATTTCACCACTCCACTTT. It translates to CGSSNTEISPLHF.

The rearrangement links TRBV29-1 to TRBJ2-5, with a possible D match to TRBD1 (5 bases). The germline V gene encodes CDR1 SQVTM and CDR2 ANQGSEA. The CDR3 covers 14 residues. Trimming removed 6 bases from V and 5 bases from J, with 19 bases in between. CDR3 in DNA: TGCAGCGTGACGGAGCCGGACACACAGGAGACCCAGTACTTC. Its translation: CSVTEPDTQETQYF.

As regards this clonotype: One end of the junction fails to match germline, which may point to a read error. This sequence joins TRBV12-3 or TRBV12-4 and TRBJ2-7; D gene unclear. The CDR3 is made up of 15 amino acids. The CDR3 protein is CASSLKTTYSHEQYF. CDR3 coding DNA: TGTGCCAGCAGCTTGAAGACAACGTACAGCCACGAGCAGTATTTC.

Of note for this clonotype: Germline is not matched at one junction end, which may reflect a read error. The chain is built from TRBV6-2 or TRBV6-3 and TRBJ2-7, with TRBD1 matching over 9 bases. The germline V gene encodes CDR1 MNHEY and CDR2 SVGEGT. The CDR3 runs 14 residues. The CDR3 loop reads CTSSLRDRAHEQYF. Here the CDR3 DNA reads TGTACCAGTAGCCTCCGGGACAGGGCCCACGAGCAGTACTTT.

Details on this clonotype: A junction boundary mismatches the germline segment, possibly from a read error. V usage is TRBV11-2 and J usage is TRBJ2-7; the D gene is possibly TRBD1 (6 bases). This CDR3 is 12 amino acids long. In germline, CDR1 is SGHAT, CDR2 FQNNGV. The CDR3 reads CASSMTGFKQCF. The CDR3 coding sequence is TGTGCCAGCAGCATGACAGGCTTCAAGCAGTGCTTC. The complete variable domain, with remaining parts taken from reference TRBV11-2 and TRBJ2-7, reads EAGVAQSPRYKIIEKRQSVAFWCNPISGHATLYWYQQILGQGPKLLIQFQNNGVVDDSQLPKDRFSAERLKGVDSTLKIQPAKLEDSAVYLCASSMTGFKQCFGPGTRLTVT.

With regard to this clonotype: This may come from a read error, since a much larger clone is one base off. V usage is TRBV19 and J usage is TRBJ1-1; D remains unclear. CDR3 length equals 14 residues. Germline V gene lookup returns CDR1 LNHDA and CDR2 SQIVND (reference sequence). The CDR3 DNA reads as TGTGCCAGTAGTATAAAGGCGGCGAACACTGAAGCTCTCTTT. It specifies CASSIKAANTEALF.